The subject of this entry is one T cell receptor (beta chain). Authors' processing steps: Scientists estimated how many nucleated cells there were by amplifying reference gene primers. Assay used: immunoSEQ multiplex PCR; TCRdb lists only in-frame clones, some missing. V, J and clone size were drawn from that table, and D and trimming were deduced from the DNA. Among roughly 40,000 clones listed, about 85% were seen once. The record originates from a study of blood T cell repertoires in COVID-19. Study-wide background: Acute-phase and convalescent COVID-19 samples originated in the United States, Italy and Spain. In each case, the material was cDNA or gDNA derived from T cells, B-cell-depleted T cells, or PBMCs.

The V gene end was trimmed by 4 bases and the J gene end by 2 bases; junction bases not matched to a gene: 11. The CDR3 has 17 residues. The V gene's germline CDR1 is LGHDT and CDR2 YNNKEL (reference sequence). The V and J genes are TRBV3-1 (or the pseudogene TRBV3-2) and TRBJ2-3, with TRBD1 matching over 8 bases. This sequence originates from an elderly man with active or convalescent COVID-19. Sequencing was carried out using peripheral blood. The CDR3 sequence is CASSRADGTGFTDTQYF. Written as DNA, the CDR3 is TGTGCCAGCAGCCGGGCTGATGGGACAGGTTTCACAGATACGCAGTATTTT.